Each of the 9 T cell receptor beta chains below was sequenced from the same sample in a study of blood T cells in healthy people across ages. Primers used in a second PCR of about 7 to 11 cycles were a sample-barcoded 5' primer and a J-beta primer mix. Using its own MiXCR run on the 5' RACE reads, TCRdb lists one record per CDR3 protein. The sample holds approximately 790,000 distinct CDR3 sequences, 62% seen once. Sequencing was carried out using blood. Source of these receptors: a man aged 25 to 40 in good health.

This chain connects TRBV7-9 to TRBJ2-3; TRBD2 matches 11 bases. The CDR3 has 13 amino acids. V was clipped by 4 bases and J by 11 bases; unmatched bases: 5. CDR1 and CDR2 (germline): SEHNR, FQNEAQ (reference sequence). The CDR3 region is CASSSLSGGVQYF. CDR3 coding DNA: TGTGCCAGCAGCTCCCTTAGCGGGGGGGTGCAGTATTTT.

The CDR3 protein is CASSLTNYEWYF. In nucleotides, the CDR3 is TGCGCCAGCAGCTTGACAAACTACGAGTGGTACTTC. The gene calls are TRBV5-1 and TRBJ2-4; D call uncertain. Germline loops: CDR1 SGHRS, CDR2 YFSETQ. V lost 1 base to trimming and J lost 15 bases, with 14 bases between them. This CDR3 has 12 amino acids.

The rearrangement joins TRBV6-6 to TRBJ1-2; D is unclear. V was cut by 2 bases and J by 0 bases, with 7 bases left in between. Germline loops: CDR1 MNHNY, CDR2 SVGAGI (reference sequence). The CDR3 spans 14 residues. CDR3 sequence (DNA): TGTGCCAGCAGTTACAGGACCTCTAACTATGGCTACACCTTC. Amino acids: CASSYRTSNYGYTF.

This sequence joins TRBV15 and TRBJ2-7; D might be TRBD1 (5 bases). CDR1 is LNHNV and CDR2 is YYDKDF in the germline V gene (reference sequence). This CDR3 contains 14 residues. V was clipped by 0 bases and J by 4 bases, with 10 bases between them. CDR3 DNA sequence: TGTGCCACCAGCAGAGAAAGCCAGGGATACGAGCAGTACTTC. This gives the protein CATSRESQGYEQYF.

The chain joins TRBV7-2 to TRBJ1-2; D unresolved. The CDR3 has 11 amino acids. The germline V gene encodes CDR1 SGHTA and CDR2 FQGNSA. The ends were cut back, 3 bases at V and 8 bases at J, with 7 bases in the middle. Here the CDR3 reads CASSLIEGYTF. The CDR3 coding sequence is TGTGCCAGCAGCTTGATCGAGGGCTACACCTTC. The full variable domain, its missing parts supplied by reference TRBV7-2 and TRBJ1-2, is GAGVSQSPSNKVTEKGKDVELRCDPISGHTALYWYRQSLGQGLEFLIYFQGNSAPDKSGLPSDRFSAERTGGSVSTLTIQRTQQEDSAVYLCASSLIEGYTFGSGTRLTVV.

The chain joins TRBV20-1 to TRBJ2-1; D is ambiguous. Between the trimmed V and J ends, which lost 5 bases and 2 bases, there was a span of 19 bases. In germline, CDR1 is DFQATT, CDR2 SNEGSKA (reference sequence). The CDR3 loop spans 16 amino acids. For the CDR3, the DNA is TGCAGTGCTTCAGCTGGCGCCAGACCTACCTACAATGAGCAGTTCTTC. Translated, it gives CSASAGARPTYNEQFF.

This clonotype was detected a few times. The chain links TRBV13 to TRBJ2-1; 11 bases line up with TRBD1. Germline V gene sequence: CDR1 PRHDT, CDR2 FYEKMQ (reference sequence). Trimming cost V 5 bases and J 7 bases; bases outside gene matches: 4. The CDR3 contains 14 residues. The CDR3 here is CASSEGQGANEQFF. CDR3 in DNA: TGTGCCAGCAGCGAAGGACAGGGGGCAAATGAGCAGTTCTTC.

This clonotype was detected a few times. The CDR3 loop reads CASSQWTGGLEKLFF. CDR3 nucleotide sequence: TGTGCCAGCAGCCAATGGACAGGGGGCTTAGAAAAACTGTTTTTT. This sequence joins TRBV14 and TRBJ1-4; 11 positions agree with TRBD1. This CDR3 has 15 residues. V lost 2 bases, J lost 8 bases, and 4 bases stayed unmatched. Germline CDR1 SGHDN, CDR2 FVKESK.

This chain links TRBV5-1 with TRBJ2-1, with D hard to call. The CDR3 consists of 14 residues. CDR1 SGHRS and CDR2 YFSETQ come from the germline V gene. V lost 3 bases, J lost 5 bases, and 12 bases lay in between. The CDR3 protein is CASSWSSGNNEQFF. In DNA form, the CDR3 reads TGCGCCAGCAGCTGGAGTTCGGGTAACAATGAGCAGTTCTTC.